The rows below give T cell receptor beta chains drawn from one sample of a study of blood T cells in healthy people across ages. Using its own MiXCR run on the 5' RACE reads, TCRdb lists one record per CDR3 protein. The repertoire holds about 1.1 million distinct CDR3 sequences, with about two fifths as singletons. The source material was blood. Source of these receptors: a man aged 18 to 29 in good health. Both conserved end residues are part of each CDR3. The order of the fields is V gene, D gene, J gene, clone size, CDR3 DNA, CDR3 protein. A D gene is named only where the DNA matches it firmly. Rows give clone size only sometimes, using once, few, many, or a class for an expanded clone.

V: TRBV20-1; D: .; J: TRBJ1-5; size: .; DNA: TGCAGTGCTAGGTCGGGGGGAGCCAATCAGCCCCAGCATTTT; CDR3: CSARSGGANQPQHF
V: TRBV4-1; D: TRBD2; J: TRBJ2-1; size: .; DNA: TGCGCCAGCAGGGACGGGGAGGGGAATGAGCAGTTCTTC; CDR3: CASRDGEGNEQFF
V: TRBV11-2; D: .; J: TRBJ2-4; size: .; DNA: TGTGCCAGCAGCTCAGAGGGGAGGATTCAGTACTTC; CDR3: CASSSEGRIQYF
V: TRBV21-1; D: .; J: TRBJ1-1; size: few; DNA: TGTGCCAGCAGCCCCCGTTCGACAGGGACCCAAAGGACTGAAGCTTTCTTT; CDR3: CASSPRSTGTQRTEAFF
V: TRBV27; D: .; J: TRBJ2-5; size: few; DNA: TGTGCCAGCAGTCCTTTGGACAGGTTTAGGAGGGAAGAGACCCAGTACTTC; CDR3: CASSPLDRFRREETQYF
V: TRBV29-1; D: .; J: TRBJ1-2; size: few; DNA: TGCAGCGTTGACGACAGTTTTAACTATGGCTACACCTTC; CDR3: CSVDDSFNYGYTF
V: TRBV29-1; D: .; J: TRBJ1-2; size: many; DNA: TGCAGCGTTGAGGCCGGGTTAGGGTCGAAAGGCTACACCTTC; CDR3: CSVEAGLGSKGYTF
V: TRBV6-5; D: TRBD1; J: TRBJ1-2; size: .; DNA: TGTGCCAGCAGTTACTTGGGACAGGGTGGCTACACCTTC; CDR3: CASSYLGQGGYTF
V: TRBV2; D: .; J: TRBJ2-7; size: few; DNA: TGTGCCAGCCACACTATGGGTGGATTCGGGGAGCAGTACTTC; CDR3: CASHTMGGFGEQYF
V: TRBV10-3; D: TRBD1; J: TRBJ1-3; size: .; DNA: TGTGCCGCCTCTGCAACACAGGGGGACACCATATATTTT; CDR3: CAASATQGDTIYF
V: TRBV9; D: .; J: TRBJ2-5; size: .; DNA: TGTGCCAGCAGCGTAGGTACGGAGACCCAGTACTTC; CDR3: CASSVGTETQYF
V: TRBV20-1; D: .; J: TRBJ1-2; size: .; DNA: TGCAGTGCTAGAGCGCTGGGAGGGGTTAACTATGGCTACACCTTC; CDR3: CSARALGGVNYGYTF
V: TRBV9; D: .; J: TRBJ2-6; size: .; DNA: TGTGCCAGCAGCGTAGGCCATGCCTCTTCTGGGGCCAACGTCCTGACTTTC; CDR3: CASSVGHASSGANVLTF
V: TRBV2; D: TRBD1; J: TRBJ1-4; size: .; DNA: TGTGCCAGCAGTGAAGCGGGACAGGGTGCAACTAATGAAAAACTGTTTTTT; CDR3: CASSEAGQGATNEKLFF
V: TRBV28; D: TRBD1; J: TRBJ1-4; size: .; DNA: TGTGCCAGCAGTCAGCCGGACAGGGCTGGGGAAAAACTGTTTTTT; CDR3: CASSQPDRAGEKLFF
V: TRBV12-3/TRBV12-4; D: .; J: TRBJ1-2; size: few; DNA: TGTGCCAGCAGTCAGACCCTTAACTATGGCTACACCTTC; CDR3: CASSQTLNYGYTF
V: TRBV20-1; D: TRBD1; J: TRBJ2-1; size: .; DNA: TGCAGTGCTCCAAAAGGGACAGGGGACTACAATGAGCAGTTCTTC; CDR3: CSAPKGTGDYNEQFF
V: TRBV5-1; D: .; J: TRBJ2-3; size: .; DNA: TGCGCCAGCAGCTCCCCGCGCACAGATACGCAGTATTTT; CDR3: CASSSPRTDTQYF
V: TRBV9; D: TRBD1; J: TRBJ2-1; size: many; DNA: TGTGCCAGCAGCTCCGGACAGGGGGCTGGCAATGAGCAGTTCTTC; CDR3: CASSSGQGAGNEQFF
V: TRBV5-6; D: .; J: TRBJ2-2; size: .; DNA: TGTGCCAGCAGCCCAATCGGGCAGAGGGGCCCCGGGGAGCTGTTTTTT; CDR3: CASSPIGQRGPGELFF
V: TRBV20-1; D: .; J: TRBJ2-5; size: .; DNA: TGCAGTGCTAGAGATCTTTCCGGTGGGCGGAAAGAGACCCAGTACTTC; CDR3: CSARDLSGGRKETQYF
V: TRBV7-2; D: .; J: TRBJ1-1; size: .; DNA: TGTGCCGGCAGACGCGATGGGAGCAACACTGAAGCTTTCTTT; CDR3: CAGRRDGSNTEAFF
V: TRBV6-2/TRBV6-3; D: .; J: TRBJ1-2; size: .; DNA: TGTGCCAGCAGTTACCTGATCAACTATGGCTACACCTTC; CDR3: CASSYLINYGYTF
V: TRBV7-8; D: TRBD1; J: TRBJ2-7; size: .; DNA: TGTGCCAGCAGCTTAGCGTTAAGGAGACAGGGGGCGCTGACTAGAAAGGAGTACTGGTACTTC; CDR3: CASSLALRRQGALTRKEYWYF
V: TRBV5-1; D: .; J: TRBJ2-3; size: many; DNA: TGTGCCAGCAGCTTGAATACAGATACGCAGTATTTT; CDR3: CASSLNTDTQYF
V: TRBV3-1; D: TRBD2; J: TRBJ2-1; size: once; DNA: TGTGCCAGCAGCCAAGGACTAGCGGCGGCGACCTCTTACAATGAGCAGTTCTTC; CDR3: CASSQGLAAATSYNEQFF
V: TRBV30; D: .; J: TRBJ1-2; size: few; DNA: TGTGCCTGGAGTGTTGAGTACGAAATCGGCGGCAGGTCTAACTATGGCTACACCTTC; CDR3: CAWSVEYEIGGRSNYGYTF
V: TRBV4-2; D: TRBD1; J: TRBJ1-1; size: .; DNA: TGTGCCAGCAGCAAAGAGGTCATCAGGGGGACTGAAGCTTTCTTT; CDR3: CASSKEVIRGTEAFF
V: TRBV20-1; D: TRBD1; J: TRBJ1-2; size: few; DNA: TGCTCAATAGGGCCAGGGGGAGACTATGGCTACACCTTC; CDR3: CSIGPGGDYGYTF
V: TRBV6-5; D: .; J: TRBJ1-1; size: many; DNA: TGTGCCAGCAGTTATAGGAGGGACACTGAAGCTTTCTTT; CDR3: CASSYRRDTEAFF
V: TRBV6-1; D: TRBD1; J: TRBJ1-5; size: .; DNA: TGTGCCGGCAGTGATTCCAGGGGGCAGACTAATCAGCCCCAGCATTTT; CDR3: CAGSDSRGQTNQPQHF
V: TRBV29-1; D: .; J: TRBJ1-1; size: .; DNA: TGCAGCGCAGGTGGGGGGGGGGACACTGAAGCTTTCTTT; CDR3: CSAGGGGDTEAFF
V: TRBV5-1; D: TRBD1; J: TRBJ2-1; size: once; DNA: TGCGCCAGCCATACAGGGGATTACAATGAGCAGTTCTTC; CDR3: CASHTGDYNEQFF
V: TRBV11-2; D: .; J: TRBJ2-1; size: .; DNA: TGTGCCAGCAGCCGAGGACGGGGGCTGAATGAGCAGTTCTTC; CDR3: CASSRGRGLNEQFF
V: TRBV20-1; D: TRBD1; J: TRBJ1-1; size: .; DNA: TGCAGTGCTACCCAGACAGGGTGGACTGAAGCTTTCTTT; CDR3: CSATQTGWTEAFF
V: TRBV12-3/TRBV12-4; D: .; J: TRBJ2-1; size: .; DNA: TGTGCCAGCAGTTTATACCCGGGGAGGTACAATGAGCAGTTCTTC; CDR3: CASSLYPGRYNEQFF
V: TRBV25-1; D: .; J: TRBJ1-5; size: few; DNA: TGTGCCAGCAGTCGCAGGGTCGGCAGCAATCAGCCCCAGCATTTT; CDR3: CASSRRVGSNQPQHF
V: TRBV29-1; D: .; J: TRBJ2-1; size: few; DNA: TGCAGCGGAAGTGGGGGGGCGGCCCGAGGTGATGAGCAGTTCTTC; CDR3: CSGSGGAARGDEQFF
V: TRBV27; D: TRBD1; J: TRBJ2-7; size: many; DNA: TGTGCCAGCAGTCCACAGATAGACAGGGCCTCCTACGAGCAGTACTTC; CDR3: CASSPQIDRASYEQYF
V: TRBV20-1; D: .; J: TRBJ2-5; size: .; DNA: TGCAGTGCTAGAGATGTCCGGTACCAAGAGACCCAGTACTTC; CDR3: CSARDVRYQETQYF
V: TRBV28; D: .; J: TRBJ1-2; size: few; DNA: TGTGCCAGCAGTTTACCTGCAGAACCTAACTATGGCTACACCTTC; CDR3: CASSLPAEPNYGYTF
V: TRBV29-1; D: TRBD1; J: TRBJ1-1; size: .; DNA: TGCAGCGTCCCCCACAGAGAGACAGGGGTGAACACTGAAGCTTTCTTT; CDR3: CSVPHRETGVNTEAFF
V: TRBV7-9; D: .; J: TRBJ2-7; size: few; DNA: TGTGCCAGCAGCTCGGTTACAGGCAGACGTACCTACGAGCAGTACTTC; CDR3: CASSSVTGRRTYEQYF
V: TRBV5-6; D: .; J: TRBJ1-1; size: few; DNA: TGTGCCAGCAGCCCATGGATGAACACTGAAGCTTTCTTT; CDR3: CASSPWMNTEAFF
V: TRBV9; D: TRBD1; J: TRBJ2-1; size: .; DNA: TGTGCCAGCAGAGCTACAGGGGACAATGAGCAGTTCTTC; CDR3: CASRATGDNEQFF
V: TRBV2; D: TRBD1; J: TRBJ2-2; size: .; DNA: TGTGCCAGCAGTGAAGCCGGGACAGGGGATTACACCGGGGAGCTGTTTTTT; CDR3: CASSEAGTGDYTGELFF
V: TRBV12-3/TRBV12-4; D: TRBD1; J: TRBJ1-2; size: .; DNA: TGTGCCAGCAGTGTTTACCTGGGACAGGGGGATTATGGCTACACCTTC; CDR3: CASSVYLGQGDYGYTF
V: TRBV5-4; D: TRBD1; J: TRBJ2-3; size: .; DNA: TGTGCCAGCAGATGGACAGGGGGCGCAGATACGCAGTATTTT; CDR3: CASRWTGGADTQYF
V: TRBV27; D: .; J: TRBJ2-5; size: .; DNA: TGTGCCAGCAGTTTAAATCAGCGAGAGACCCAGTACTTC; CDR3: CASSLNQRETQYF
V: TRBV15; D: .; J: TRBJ1-4; size: .; DNA: TGTGCCACCAGCACCCCCAAGTACGGAGAAAAACTGTTTTTT; CDR3: CATSTPKYGEKLFF
V: TRBV6-6; D: .; J: TRBJ2-3; size: .; DNA: TGTGCCAGCAGTTTGGAAGGGCGTGCGACAGATACGCAGTATTTT; CDR3: CASSLEGRATDTQYF
V: TRBV7-3; D: .; J: TRBJ2-2; size: .; DNA: TGTGCCAGCAGCTTCACAAGTAACACCGGGGAGCTGTTTTTT; CDR3: CASSFTSNTGELFF
V: TRBV3-1; D: TRBD1; J: TRBJ1-2; size: .; DNA: TGTGCCAGCAGCCAAGCTACAGGGGGCGACTATGGCTACACCTTC; CDR3: CASSQATGGDYGYTF
V: TRBV5-1; D: TRBD2; J: TRBJ2-7; size: .; DNA: TGCGCCAGCAGCTTCCGGACTAGCGGGGGTGTCAATGAGCAGTACTTC; CDR3: CASSFRTSGGVNEQYF